The T cell receptor beta chain described here comes from a study of spatial heterogeneity in lung cancer. The overall study: There was a strong correlation between the counts of TCR transcripts measured in tumor regions and a T cell transcriptional module score that was calculated from matched bulk RNA-seq.

Trimming removed 3 bases from V and 11 bases from J; junction bases left unmatched: 6. There are 13 residues in the CDR3. CDR1 is SGHDN, CDR2 FVKESK, per germline. Described time point: sample taken at primary tumor resection. TCRdb re-derived calls from the 5' RACE reads in MiXCR, one entry per CDR3 protein. The sample records around 9,800 distinct CDR3 sequences, approximately 8% being singletons. This clonotype has ten or more counts. Its antigen is undetermined. Overall study results and limits: It was found that expanded intratumoral alpha and beta TCR counts tracked tumor mutation counts.

The chain joins TRBV14 to TRBJ2-1; TRBD2 matches 8 bases. Sample: lung tumor tissue, taken at surgery. This TCR derives from a female donor with early-stage non-small cell lung cancer. CDR3 coding DNA: TGTGCCAGCAGCCAGAGGAGCGGGGGTCAGCAGTTCTTC. Amino acid sequence: CASSQRSGGQQFF.